This section outlines one T cell receptor (beta chain) sequence together with its context. The antigen remains unidentified. The data stem from a study of cytomegalovirus exposure and HLA in healthy donors. Study-level points and caveats: Rarity held for most TCR sequences, but there were some public TCRs that occurred in many donors.

Data came from immunoSEQ multiplex PCR; TCRdb stores just in-frame clones and leaves some out. This sample carries fewer than 130,000 clones, over 75% of them seen once, and the ten largest clones take roughly 1.4%. V was pared by 6 bases and J by 1 base, with 16 bases between. The CDR3 is 15 residues long. Germline CDR1 is MNHNY and CDR2 is SVGAGI (reference sequence). Source material: PBMCs. V is TRBV6-6 and J is TRBJ2-7; D is possibly TRBD1 (6 bases). This TCR derives from a woman in her twenties or thirties in good health and CMV-seropositive. CDR3 in DNA: TGTGCCAGCAGCACGAAGACAGGTTCTTCCTACGAGCAGTACTTC. Translated, it gives CASSTKTGSSYEQYF.